The clone carrying this TCR beta chain showed up just a few times. Its specificity is not known. This sample stems from a study of cytomegalovirus exposure and HLA in healthy donors. Whole-study findings and limits: It was reported that TCR beta sequences correctly inferred the HLA-A and HLA-B alleles for most subjects. In the analysis, some V segments, TRBV6-2 and TRBV6-3 included, were excluded as indistinguishable.

The PCR had 60 Vbeta and 13 Jbeta primers. Produced via immunoSEQ multiplex PCR; TCRdb's table is partial and in-frame only. The repertoire includes 150,000 to 200,000 clones, 65% to 75% of them detected once, and roughly 1.6% sits in the top ten. V was cut by 2 bases and J by 3 bases, with 17 bases left in between. The V gene's germline CDR1 is SGHRS and CDR2 YFSETQ. The CDR3 totals 16 residues. Sequenced sample: PBMCs. This TCR was sampled from a girl aged 5 to 17 in good health and CMV-seronegative. The gene calls are TRBV5-1 and TRBJ1-1; the D gene is possibly TRBD1 (6 bases). This chain's CDR3 is CASSFQGPAEDTEAFF. As DNA, the CDR3 is TGCGCCAGCAGCTTCCAGGGGCCCGCAGAGGACACTGAAGCTTTCTTT.